This T cell receptor beta chain was obtained from a study of Tregs in tolerant kidney transplant recipients. This table comes from immunoSEQ multiplex PCR, and its TCRdb copy is limited to in-frame clones, with some not included. The sample lists some 80,000 clones; about 98% were seen once. Thawed PBMCs were FACS-sorted into unstimulated CD4+CD25+CD127- regulatory T cells, CD4+CD25- non-regulatory cells, CD4 and CD8 cells. As for this clone: What it binds is not known.

The study's findings and limits: Some patients' samples used different primers over time, so nucleotide sequences weren't comparable. Tolerant patients' donor-specific Tregs expanded beyond overall Tregs, suggesting antigen-driven growth. Biological reproducibility was not directly addressed, but technical replication error appeared minimal.

Germline lookup yields CDR1 LNHNV and CDR2 YYDKDF (reference sequence). CDR3 length: 21 amino acids. V shed 2 bases and J 0 bases; nucleotides not matched to a gene: 14. This clonotype originated in a human donor who received a combined kidney and bone marrow transplant. The sequences come from CD4+ T cells from blood, collected before the transplant. The genes are TRBV15 and TRBJ2-1; TRBD2 agrees at 12 bases. The CDR3 DNA follows: TGTGCCACCAGCAGACCCCTGGGTCTAGCGGGGGGGACTAGCTCCTACAATGAGCAGTTCTTC. The encoded protein is CATSRPLGLAGGTSSYNEQFF.